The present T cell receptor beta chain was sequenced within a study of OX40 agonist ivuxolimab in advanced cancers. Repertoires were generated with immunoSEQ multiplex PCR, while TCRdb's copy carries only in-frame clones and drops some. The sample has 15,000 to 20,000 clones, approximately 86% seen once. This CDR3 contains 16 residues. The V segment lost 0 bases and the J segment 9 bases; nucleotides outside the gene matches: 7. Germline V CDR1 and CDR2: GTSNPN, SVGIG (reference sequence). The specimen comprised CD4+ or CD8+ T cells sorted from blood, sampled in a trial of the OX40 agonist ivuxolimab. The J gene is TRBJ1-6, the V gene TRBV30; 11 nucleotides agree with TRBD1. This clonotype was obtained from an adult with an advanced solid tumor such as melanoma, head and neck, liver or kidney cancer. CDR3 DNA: TGTGCCTGGAGTGTACCCGGGACAGGGGGTGGTTCACCCCTCCACTTT. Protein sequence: CAWSVPGTGGGSPLHF.